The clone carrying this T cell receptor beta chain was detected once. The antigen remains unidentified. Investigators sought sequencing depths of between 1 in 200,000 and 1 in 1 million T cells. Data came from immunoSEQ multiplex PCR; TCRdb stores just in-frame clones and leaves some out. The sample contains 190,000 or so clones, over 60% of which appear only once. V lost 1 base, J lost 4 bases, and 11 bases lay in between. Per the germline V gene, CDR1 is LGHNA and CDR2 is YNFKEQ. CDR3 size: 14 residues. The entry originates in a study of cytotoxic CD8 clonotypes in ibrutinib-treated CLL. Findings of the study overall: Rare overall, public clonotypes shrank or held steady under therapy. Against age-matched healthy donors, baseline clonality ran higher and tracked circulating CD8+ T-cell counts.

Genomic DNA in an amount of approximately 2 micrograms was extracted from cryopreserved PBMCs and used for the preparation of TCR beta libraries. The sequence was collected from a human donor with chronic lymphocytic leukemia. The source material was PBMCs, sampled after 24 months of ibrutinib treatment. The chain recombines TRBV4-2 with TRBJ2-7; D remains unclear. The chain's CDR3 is CASSQVTQRYEQYF. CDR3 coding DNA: TGTGCCAGCAGCCAAGTTACTCAACGATACGAGCAGTACTTC.